This TCR beta chain was recovered during a study of cytomegalovirus exposure and HLA in healthy donors. Overall study: Sequencing of some 190 million T cells in an earlier analysis found 120 million or so unique TCR beta sequences.

Study-level results: On later analysis, the bulk of CMV-associated TCR beta chains appeared to be HLA-restricted. The classifier reportedly diagnosed cytomegalovirus status with high sensitivity and specificity. Cytomegalovirus-associated status was assigned to more than 150 TCR beta chains.

PCR used 60 Vbeta primers and 13 Jbeta primers. Produced via immunoSEQ multiplex PCR; TCRdb's table is partial and in-frame only. The data contain roughly 200,000 clones, under 9.5% of them singletons. Germline trimming cut 5 bases from V and 3 bases from J; bases unmatched to any gene: 12. Germline-derived CDR1 and CDR2 are SEHNR and FQNEAQ (reference sequence). The CDR3 has 19 amino acids. Details on this clone: The antigen is unknown.

What was sequenced was PBMCs. The rearrangement joins TRBV7-9 to TRBJ2-3; 15 bases fit TRBD2. The receptor was derived from a woman aged 30 to 39 in good health and CMV-seropositive. The CDR3 bases are TGTGCCAGCAGCACCGGACTAGCGGGAGGGCCCACCCCAACAGATACGCAGTATTTT. Translating gives CASSTGLAGGPTPTDTQYF.